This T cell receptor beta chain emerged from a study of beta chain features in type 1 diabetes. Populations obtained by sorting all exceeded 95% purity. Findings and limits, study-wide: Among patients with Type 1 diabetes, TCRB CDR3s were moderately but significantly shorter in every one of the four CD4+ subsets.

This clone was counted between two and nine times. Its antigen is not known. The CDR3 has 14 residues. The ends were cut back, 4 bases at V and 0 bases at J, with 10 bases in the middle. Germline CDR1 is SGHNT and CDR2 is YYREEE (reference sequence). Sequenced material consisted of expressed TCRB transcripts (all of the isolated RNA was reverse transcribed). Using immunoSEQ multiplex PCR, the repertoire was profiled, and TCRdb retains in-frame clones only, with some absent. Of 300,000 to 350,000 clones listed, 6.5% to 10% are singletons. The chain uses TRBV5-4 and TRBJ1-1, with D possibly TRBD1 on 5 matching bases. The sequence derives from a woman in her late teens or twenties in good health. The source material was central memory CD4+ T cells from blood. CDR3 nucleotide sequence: TGTGCCAGCAGCCCCCAGGGTATGAACACTGAAGCTTTCTTT. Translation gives CASSPQGMNTEAFF.